Shown below are 2 T cell receptor beta chains from a single sample sequenced in a study of T cell responses to AZD1222 COVID-19 vaccine. The repertoire was sequenced with immunoSEQ multiplex PCR; TCRdb's copy has only in-frame clones and lacks some. The table lists about 80,000 clones, 70% to 90% of them singletons. The sample was peripheral blood, taken 28 days after the second AZD1222 dose. The receptors derive from an adult who received the AZD1222 COVID-19 vaccine.

This clone was seen just once. The chain carries TRBV6-1 and TRBJ2-5, with 11 bases that match TRBD2. Germline CDR1 reads MNHNS; CDR2 reads SASEGT. This CDR3 is 17 amino acids long. Trimming took 1 base from V and 5 from J; bases not matched to a gene: 9. The CDR3 DNA is TGTGCCAGCAGTGAAGAGGGTAGCGGGGGGGCGTGGGAGACCCAGTACTTC. Residues: CASSEEGSGGAWETQYF.

The rearrangement uses TRBV7-2 and TRBJ2-1; 7 bases line up with TRBD1. The ends lost 5 bases at V and 7 bases at J; junction bases unmatched: 8. Looked up from germline, CDR1 is SGHTA and CDR2 is FQGNSA. The CDR3 sequence is 14 residues long. The CDR3 reads CASSQRQGRNEQFF. DNA for the CDR3: TGTGCCAGCAGCCAACGACAGGGTCGGAATGAGCAGTTCTTC.